This entry concerns a single T cell receptor beta chain. No antigen is known for it. The source of the sample is a study of PD-1 blockade in classical Hodgkin lymphoma. Study-level information: Each patient was given nivolumab 3 mg/kg through a vein every 2 weeks.

The germline CDR1 and CDR2 sequences are SGHVS and FQNEAQ. This CDR3 contains 14 residues. Deletions cut 7 bases from V and 4 bases from J, with 16 bases between. Method: immunoSEQ multiplex PCR; TCRdb's copy keeps in-frame clones and lacks some. Of roughly 100,000 clones in the sample, approximately 90% are singletons; the top ten hold around 6.6%. Study-wide findings and caveats: Exclusion applied to patients who initiated nivolumab less than 1 year following ASCT. Researchers reported that CD4+ TCR diversity, though not CD8+, rose significantly by C4D1.

After autologous stem cell transplantation all patients relapsed, and prior brentuximab vedotin exposure differed between cohorts. The study recorded best responses of complete response, partial response or progressive disease. This chain links TRBV7-8 with TRBJ1-1; D not certain. This TCR was sampled from a human donor with classical Hodgkin lymphoma. Material: peripheral blood mononuclear cells (PBMCs), obtained before the second cycle of nivolumab. CDR3 protein: CASIDPSHATEAFF. The CDR3, as DNA: TGTGCCAGCATCGACCCCAGCCACGCCACTGAAGCTTTCTTT.